This T cell receptor (beta chain) was captured in a study of blood T cell repertoires in COVID-19. The length of the CDR3 is 13 residues. CDR1 KGHDR and CDR2 SFDVKD come from the germline V gene. V lost 3 bases and J lost 6, with 8 bases in between. Repertoires were generated with immunoSEQ multiplex PCR, while TCRdb's copy carries only in-frame clones and drops some. The top ten clones hold 1.5% to 2% of a sample with approximately 150,000 clones, 89% of them seen once. What was sequenced was peripheral blood. V and J are TRBV24-1 and TRBJ2-1; D may be TRBD2 (5 bases). The TCR originated in a human donor in a cohort sampled during active COVID-19. The CDR3 is CATSDAAANEQFF. Written as DNA, the CDR3 is TGTGCCACCAGTGATGCAGCGGCCAATGAGCAGTTCTTC.